This paragraph covers one TCR beta chain sequence. Original analysis: Reference gene primer amplification gave nucleated cell count estimates. Only in-frame clones appear in the TCRdb table, and some are missing; sequencing was by immunoSEQ multiplex PCR. V, J and clone size reflect that table, while D and trimming were determined from the DNA. The sample has 280,000 or so clones; 85% are singletons. Trimming stripped 1 base from V and 4 bases from J, with 15 bases between. This CDR3 is 15 amino acids long. Germline assignment: CDR1 SGHRS and CDR2 YFSETQ. The entry originates in a study of blood T cell repertoires in COVID-19. About the research overall: There were acute and convalescent COVID-19 samples, and they came from the United States, Italy and Spain. The cDNA or gDNA used as material had been derived from T cells, B-cell-depleted T cells, or PBMCs.

The chain has TRBV5-1 and TRBJ2-7; a weak D match, TRBD1 (6 bases). The TCR was taken from a human donor in a cohort sampled during active COVID-19. Input material: peripheral blood. The CDR3 loop reads CASSLYAGAIYEQYF. In DNA form, the CDR3 reads TGCGCCAGCAGCTTGTACGCAGGGGCTATATACGAGCAGTACTTC.